This TCR beta chain was obtained from a study of blood T cell repertoires in COVID-19. Clones were read by immunoSEQ multiplex PCR, and TCRdb kept only the in-frame ones, dropping some. The sample lists approximately 210,000 clones; roughly nine tenths were seen once. The germline V gene encodes CDR1 MNHEY and CDR2 SMNVEV (reference sequence). J was trimmed by 8 bases and V by 4 bases; bases with no gene match: 8. This CDR3 comprises 14 residues. The sequenced sample was PBMCs or T cells enriched from blood (not recorded which). The sequence came from a woman under 40 who had recovered from COVID-19. V gene TRBV27 combines with J gene TRBJ2-1, with 7 bases lining up with TRBD2. CDR3 amino acids: CASSWGGVGDEQFF. The DNA of the CDR3 is TGTGCCAGCAGTTGGGGGGGGGTAGGAGATGAGCAGTTCTTC.